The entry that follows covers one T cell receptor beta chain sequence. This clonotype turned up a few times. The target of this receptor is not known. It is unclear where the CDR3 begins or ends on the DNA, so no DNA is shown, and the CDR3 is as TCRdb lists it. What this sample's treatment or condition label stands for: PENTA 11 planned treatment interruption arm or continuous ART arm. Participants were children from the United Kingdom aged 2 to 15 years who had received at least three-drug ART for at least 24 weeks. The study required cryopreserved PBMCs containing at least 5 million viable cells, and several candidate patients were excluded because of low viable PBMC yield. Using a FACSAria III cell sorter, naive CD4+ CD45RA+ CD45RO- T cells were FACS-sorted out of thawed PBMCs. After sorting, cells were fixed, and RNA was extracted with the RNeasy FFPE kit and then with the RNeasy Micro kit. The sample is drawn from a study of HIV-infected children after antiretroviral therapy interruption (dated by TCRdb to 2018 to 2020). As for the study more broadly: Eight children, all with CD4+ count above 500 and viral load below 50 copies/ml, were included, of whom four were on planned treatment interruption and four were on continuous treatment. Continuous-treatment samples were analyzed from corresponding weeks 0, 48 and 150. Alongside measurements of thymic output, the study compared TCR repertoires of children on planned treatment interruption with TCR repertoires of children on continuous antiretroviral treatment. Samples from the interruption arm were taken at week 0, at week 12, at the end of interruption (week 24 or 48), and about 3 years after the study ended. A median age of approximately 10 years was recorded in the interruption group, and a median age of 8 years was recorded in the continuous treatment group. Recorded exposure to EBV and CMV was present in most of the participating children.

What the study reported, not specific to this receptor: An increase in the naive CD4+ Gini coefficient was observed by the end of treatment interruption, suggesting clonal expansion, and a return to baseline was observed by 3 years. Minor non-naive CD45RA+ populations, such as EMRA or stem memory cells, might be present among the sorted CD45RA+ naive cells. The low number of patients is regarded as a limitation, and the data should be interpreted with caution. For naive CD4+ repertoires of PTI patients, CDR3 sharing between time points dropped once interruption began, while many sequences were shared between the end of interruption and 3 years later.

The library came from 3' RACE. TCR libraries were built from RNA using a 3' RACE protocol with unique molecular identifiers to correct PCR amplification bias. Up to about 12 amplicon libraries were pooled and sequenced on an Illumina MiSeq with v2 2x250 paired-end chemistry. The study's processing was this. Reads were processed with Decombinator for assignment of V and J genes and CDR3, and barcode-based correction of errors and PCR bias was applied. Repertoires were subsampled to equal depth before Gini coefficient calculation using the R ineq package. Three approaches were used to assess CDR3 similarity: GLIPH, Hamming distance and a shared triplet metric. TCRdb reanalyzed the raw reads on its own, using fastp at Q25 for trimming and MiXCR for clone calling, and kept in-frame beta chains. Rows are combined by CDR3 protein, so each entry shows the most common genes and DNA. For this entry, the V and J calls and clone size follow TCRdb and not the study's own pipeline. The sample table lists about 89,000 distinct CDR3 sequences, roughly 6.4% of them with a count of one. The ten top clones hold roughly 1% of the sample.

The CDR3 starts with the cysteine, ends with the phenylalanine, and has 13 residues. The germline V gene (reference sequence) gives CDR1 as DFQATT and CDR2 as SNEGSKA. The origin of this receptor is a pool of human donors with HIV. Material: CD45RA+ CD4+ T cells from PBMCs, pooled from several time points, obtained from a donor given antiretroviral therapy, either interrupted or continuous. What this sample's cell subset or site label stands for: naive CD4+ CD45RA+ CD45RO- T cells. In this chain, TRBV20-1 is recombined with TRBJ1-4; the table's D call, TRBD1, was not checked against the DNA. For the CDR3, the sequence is CSARWGKGATSFF.